This is a list of T cell receptor beta chains from one sample in a study of OX40 agonist ivuxolimab in advanced cancers. Data came from immunoSEQ multiplex PCR; TCRdb stores just in-frame clones and leaves some out. The sample gives almost 85,000 clones, 86% of which show up once; 6% to 8% is in the top ten. The sample here was CD4+ or CD8+ T cells sorted from blood, taken in a trial of the OX40 agonist ivuxolimab. The receptors derive from an adult with an advanced solid tumor such as melanoma, head and neck, liver or kidney cancer. The CDR3 runs from the conserved cysteine through the conserved F or W. A D gene is named only where the DNA matches it firmly. Size tells how often a clone was seen (once, few, many) or the class of an expanded clone, and some rows leave it out.

once	TRBV7-2	TRBD2	TRBJ2-3	CASNPRASGGSFNTDTQYF	TGTGCCAGCAACCCCCGAGCTAGCGGAGGTTCCTTTAACACAGATACGCAGTATTTT
-	TRBV5-1	TRBD2	TRBJ2-5	CASSLELAGRARETQYF	TGCGCCAGCAGCTTGGAACTAGCGGGACGGGCGAGGGAGACCCAGTACTTC
few	TRBV19	TRBD1	TRBJ1-2	CASSIRGRTYGYTF	TGTGCCAGTAGTATAAGGGGGCGTACCTATGGCTACACCTTC
-	TRBV30	-	TRBJ2-3	CAWSPADTQYF	TGTGCCTGGAGTCCAGCGGATACGCAGTATTTT
-	TRBV14	TRBD2	TRBJ2-5	CASSQGAGGAETQYF	TGTGCCAGCAGCCAAGGGGCGGGGGGAGCGGAGACCCAGTACTTC
-	TRBV7-3	-	TRBJ2-1	CASSLEGGSYNEQFF	TGTGCCAGCAGCTTGGAGGGGGGCTCCTACAATGAGCAGTTCTTC
-	TRBV5-1	-	TRBJ2-6	CASSLVVSGANVLTF	TGCGCCAGCAGCTTGGTAGTCTCTGGGGCCAACGTCCTGACTTTC
-	TRBV9	TRBD1	TRBJ1-1	CASSPQGEVRDTEAFF	TGTGCCAGCAGCCCCCAGGGGGAGGTGCGAGACACTGAAGCTTTCTTT
-	TRBV7-2	TRBD2	TRBJ2-5	CASSLATSPETQYF	TGTGCCAGCAGCTTAGCGACTAGCCCAGAGACCCAGTACTTC
-	TRBV19	TRBD1	TRBJ1-2	CASSIDSPGGRHTF	TGTGCCAGTAGTATAGATTCTCCAGGGGGAAGGCACACCTTC
-	TRBV5-1	-	TRBJ1-5	CASTRNRDTDQPQHF	TGCGCCAGCACGAGAAACCGGGACACCGATCAGCCCCAGCATTTT
once	TRBV15	TRBD1	TRBJ1-2	CATSPIGTGIGYTF	TGTGCCACCAGCCCAATTGGGACAGGGATCGGCTACACCTTC
-	TRBV5-1	-	TRBJ2-7	CASSSLSSYEQYF	TGCGCCAGCAGCTCTTTAAGCTCCTACGAGCAGTACTTC
-	TRBV19	-	TRBJ2-3	CATLKELGTDTQYF	TGTGCCACCCTAAAGGAACTCGGCACAGATACGCAGTATTTT
-	TRBV7-2	TRBD1	TRBJ1-2	CASSNTDRVHTF	TGTGCCAGCAGCAATACCGACAGGGTTCACACCTTC
-	TRBV27	-	TRBJ2-7	CASSSRIPSSYEQYF	TGTGCCAGCAGTTCACGCATCCCCTCCTCCTACGAGCAGTACTTC
-	TRBV2	TRBD1	TRBJ2-7	CASSLGTGGLYEQYF	TGTGCCAGCAGTCTTGGGACAGGGGGCCTCTACGAGCAGTACTTC
-	TRBV29-1	-	TRBJ1-4	CSVNGQNNEKLFF	TGCAGCGTTAATGGGCAGAATAATGAAAAACTGTTTTTT
once	TRBV5-1	TRBD1	TRBJ2-5	CASSAGGLEETQYF	TGCGCCAGCAGCGCAGGGGGTCTCGAAGAGACCCAGTACTTC
-	TRBV6-1	-	TRBJ2-3	CASSFNVDTQYF	TGTGCCAGCAGCTTTAACGTGGATACGCAGTATTTT
-	TRBV11-2	TRBD2	TRBJ2-1	CASSPRGGLAGVNEQFF	TGTGCCAGCAGCCCGCGGGGTGGGCTAGCGGGAGTCAATGAGCAGTTCTTC
-	TRBV7-2	-	TRBJ1-4	CASSASRVTNEKLFF	TGTGCCAGCAGCGCGAGCAGGGTTACTAATGAAAAACTGTTTTTT
-	TRBV5-1	-	TRBJ2-3	CASSPNTDTQYF	TGCGCCAGCAGCCCTAACACAGATACGCAGTATTTT
-	TRBV18	TRBD1	TRBJ1-2	CASSHTGTGVGNYGYTF	TGTGCCAGCTCACATACCGGGACAGGTGTCGGCAACTATGGCTACACCTTC
-	TRBV5-4	-	TRBJ2-1	CASSPRGSLGNEQFF	TGTGCCAGCAGCCCCCGTGGTAGTCTGGGCAATGAGCAGTTCTTC
-	TRBV27	-	TRBJ1-6	CASAVRGNNSPLHF	TGTGCCAGCGCTGTACGGGGAAATAATTCACCCCTCCACTTT
-	TRBV30	TRBD1	TRBJ2-7	CAWSGFLGGASYEQYF	TGTGCCTGGAGTGGGTTCCTAGGGGGCGCCTCCTACGAGCAGTACTTC
-	TRBV25-1	TRBD1	TRBJ1-2	CASSSGGPYYGYTF	TGTGCCAGCAGTTCAGGGGGACCCTATTATGGCTACACCTTC
-	TRBV30	-	TRBJ1-1	CACPGTSGAEAFF	TGTGCCTGCCCAGGGACAAGTGGGGCTGAAGCTTTCTTT